This TCR beta chain is drawn from a study of neoadjuvant anti-PD-1 for oral cavity cancer. Study-wide context: Patients without progression got a fourth dose around day 43.

In its sample, this clone was seen a few times. Time point: after neoadjuvant nivolumab, at surgical resection. TCRdb keeps only in-frame clones here, not all; method: immunoSEQ multiplex PCR. The data contain nearly 15,000 clones, around 34% of them seen just once; the ten biggest clones take up around 39%. The V gene end was trimmed by 2 bases and the J gene end by 6 bases; junction bases not matched to a gene: 7. The CDR3 loop spans 14 amino acids. Germline V lookup: CDR1 SGDLS, CDR2 YYNGEE. The genes are TRBV9 and TRBJ2-7; TRBD2 matches 8 bases. The source material was tumor tissue, sampled after nivolumab (anti-PD-1) treatment. This TCR came from a person between 40 and 85 years old with oral cavity squamous cell carcinoma. The CDR3: CASSVDSGGIEQYF. In DNA form, the CDR3 reads TGTGCCAGCAGCGTGGACTCGGGAGGGATCGAGCAGTACTTC.